These T cell receptor beta chains were read from a single sample in a study of shared clonotypes between healthy human individuals. Sequencing was performed with immunoSEQ multiplex PCR; in TCRdb, only in-frame clones are kept and a portion is missing. The table lists approximately 500,000 clones, roughly 78% of them singletons. The sequenced sample was PBMCs. These receptors came from a middle-aged woman in good health. Some clones in this sample may be carry-over from other donors' samples. Each CDR3 is given with its conserved first and last residue. The order of the fields is D gene, clone size, V gene, J gene, CDR3 protein, CDR3 DNA. D genes are given only for firm matches. A clone size is listed for some rows: how often the clone was seen (once, few, many), or a class if it is expanded.

TRBD2,-,TRBV10-3,TRBJ2-7,CAIREGPAGSYEQYF,TGTGCCATCAGGGAAGGACCAGCGGGATCCTACGAGCAGTACTTC
-,few,TRBV7-9,TRBJ1-4,CASSKGPEEKLFF,TGTGCCAGCAGCAAAGGACCAGAGGAAAAACTGTTTTTT
TRBD1,few,TRBV28,TRBJ1-5,CASRQGGDQPQHF,TGTGCCAGCCGACAGGGGGGGGATCAGCCCCAGCATTTT
TRBD2,-,TRBV19,TRBJ2-1,CASSSGTHNEQFF,TGTGCCAGTTCGAGCGGGACCCACAATGAGCAGTTCTTC
TRBD2,once,TRBV7-2,TRBJ2-3,CASRIAGRTDTQYF,TGTGCCAGCAGGATAGCGGGACGCACAGATACGCAGTATTTT
-,-,TRBV29-1,TRBJ1-2,CSVEVLSGYTF,TGCAGCGTTGAGGTCCTCTCTGGCTACACCTTC
-,once,TRBV5-1,TRBJ1-1,CASSLNVINTEAFF,TGCGCCAGCAGCTTGAATGTAATAAACACTGAAGCTTTCTTT
TRBD2,once,TRBV30,TRBJ2-1,CAWSWREVSYNEQFF,TGTGCCTGGAGTTGGCGGGAGGTGTCCTACAATGAGCAGTTCTTC
TRBD2,-,TRBV11-1,TRBJ2-5,CASSPGTSGMGQETQYF,TGTGCCAGCAGCCCTGGGACTAGCGGGATGGGGCAAGAGACCCAGTACTTC
-,-,TRBV6-5,TRBJ2-3,CASSPPTSTDTQYF,TGTGCCAGCAGTCCGCCGACTAGCACAGATACGCAGTATTTT
-,-,TRBV30,TRBJ1-4,CAWSVPTGRINEKLFF,TGTGCCTGGAGTGTACCGACGGGCAGAATAAATGAAAAACTGTTTTTT
-,few,TRBV28,TRBJ1-1,CASSLEVTEAFF,TGTGCCAGCAGTTTAGAGGTCACTGAAGCTTTCTTT